This T cell receptor (beta chain) was observed in a study of cytomegalovirus exposure and HLA in healthy donors (dated by TCRdb to about 2017). For the wider study: According to an earlier analysis of 587 of the donors, 200 million or so T cells yielded over 100 million unique TCR beta sequences and 276 Gb of sequence data. HLA typing covered class I and class II loci at four-digit resolution. Every discovery cohort repertoire had been produced on one sequencing platform. Typing coverage differed by locus: A, B, C, DRB1 and DQB1 were typed in roughly 620-630 donors, DQA1 in roughly 510, DPA1 in approximately 610, and DPB1 in 472. High-throughput TCR immunosequencing, statistical association of individual TCRs with disease status, and machine learning were combined to predict cytomegalovirus infection status. Along with the roughly 610-subject first cohort, a separate validation cohort of more than 90 different subjects was used. Among about 370 genotyped donors of the cohort, an average of around 250,000 unique TCR beta nucleotide sequences was sequenced per donor, of which roughly 17% were non-productive. The study aimed to test whether cataloging public T cell receptors could reveal signatures of past pathogen exposure. In the later analysis, no new phenotypic data were used to find candidate immune exposures; instead, reliance was placed on TCR beta sequences and their occurrence across donors. Of the approximately 400 genotyped donors, roughly 85% fell in the genetic ancestry cluster associated with self-reported Caucasian donors. In a later analysis, previously published TCR beta repertoires from 666 donors were re-analyzed and high-resolution HLA genotyping was added so that TCR occurrence patterns could be studied. Approximately 300 gigabases of sequencing data and roughly 81 million unique TCR sequences made up an early release that covered some 640 HLA-typed donors. Alongside the repertoire data, information on donor age, sex, ethnicity and CMV serostatus was compiled. The T cell repertoires of around 730 subjects were profiled by immunosequencing and related to cytomegalovirus serostatus. A later genetic analysis used genome-wide SNP genotypes for about three fifths of the 666 donors, treating that subset as a discovery cohort. A handful of DR-DQ haplotypes were handled as single units for association and clustering because linkage in the cohort was strong. To decide whether each TCR beta V gene segment behaved as functional or pseudogenic, an earlier analysis of nearly 600 of the donors relied on high-throughput TCR beta sequencing. Study-level results and caveats: Because HLA typing was missing for some donors at each locus, association tests included only the typed subset. The authors suggested that the approach could potentially be extended to other disease states and immunological phenotypes. Most TCR sequences were seen in very few donors, while some public TCRs were found in many individuals. For the cohort, immune exposure information was limited to CMV serostatus. The classifier was reported to diagnose cytomegalovirus status with high specificity and sensitivity in both the original cohort and the validation cohort. In the study, 164 TCR beta chains were listed as associated with cytomegalovirus. A cluster of highly shared sequence variants was judged likely to be a technical artifact of the sequencing pipeline. Presence/absence analyses assumed roughly uniform sequencing depth across donors, an assumption that may not hold. In vitro tests confirmed that three of the cytomegalovirus-associated TCR beta chains recognize cytomegalovirus antigens. In a later genetic analysis, a missense DCLRE1C variant was associated with V-gene and J-gene trimming of TCR beta chains, and the association was replicated in an independent cohort. A further reported finding was that TCR beta sequences accurately predicted the HLA-A and HLA-B alleles for most subjects in the first cohort. According to a later analysis, TCR association rates differed among HLA loci, with DRB1 alleles showing the most associated TCRs and HLA-C alleles showing the fewest. Because counts were too low, more than 15 rarely observed V segments, including chromosome 9 orphons, were excluded from the earlier analysis of 500 to 700 of the donors. Compared with equally common non-associated chains, HLA-associated TCR beta chains in a later analysis were more clonally expanded and had lower generation probabilities. Some IMGT-functional V segments, including TRBV6-2 and TRBV6-3, could not be distinguished by the 87-base-pair reads and were therefore excluded. According to a later genetic analysis, donors in an Asian-associated ancestry cluster had fewer N-insertions in productive TCRs than the approximately 710-donor mean. Specific HLA alleles were associated with 15,000 to 20,000 TCR beta sequences at a false discovery rate of 0.05 in a later analysis. The cohort was sequenced for TCR beta chains only, and without alpha or paired-chain data the features that could be detected were limited. According to a later analysis, most CMV-associated TCR beta chains appeared to be HLA-restricted, and the HLA associations seemed to be driven largely by CMV exposure. An earlier analysis of 587 of the donors showed that most TCR beta V segments appeared in productive rearrangements either about 90% or about 30% of the time, which broadly matched IMGT annotations. Several of the top co-occurrence clusters appeared to be linked to parvovirus B19, influenza, CMV and Epstein-Barr virus, according to a later analysis. Linkage disequilibrium might explain the correlated functional status among segregating V segments, but an unknown experimental factor could not be excluded. When HLA alleles, especially DR and DQ, strongly co-occurred, TCR associations were difficult to assign to individual alleles.

The library was produced with the immunoSEQ multiplex PCR assay. For the multiplex PCR, a mixture combining 60 forward primers for TCR Vbeta segments and 13 reverse primers for TCR Jbeta segments was used. A multiplex PCR assay on genomic DNA amplified the CDR3 region of rearranged TCR beta genes. The amplified TCR beta libraries were sequenced on the Illumina HiSeq System as 87-base-pair reads. For the original study's pipeline: In a later analysis, some 80 million unique TCR beta chains were counted across the roughly 610 repertoires, and around 10 million of these chains were shared by at least two donors. A nearest-neighbor algorithm error-corrected the raw reads and collapsed the reads into unique sequences, merging closely related sequences to remove PCR and sequencing errors. Alignment of CDR3 sequences to IMGT reference sequences was used to assign V, D and J gene segments. Each retained sequence needed at least a six-nucleotide match to both a V gene segment and a J gene segment. Rearrangements were classified as productive when the CDR3 lacked stop codons and remained in frame with V and J, and all other rearrangements were classified as non-productive. CDR3 was defined according to IMGT convention as the region running from the second conserved V-encoded cysteine to the conserved J-encoded phenylalanine. The earlier analysis of approximately 500 of the donors excluded sequences that lacked an unambiguous match to a single V gene segment. In an earlier analysis of around 600 of the donors, V segments were called functional above 56.7% productive rearrangements and were called segregating when the between-donor standard deviation exceeded 5%. To diagnose cytomegalovirus status from the catalog of TCR beta chain sequences, a statistical classification framework was built. In a later analysis, V and J genes were assigned by comparing TCR nucleotide sequences against IMGT/GENE-DB human TR gene sequences. In a later analysis, CDR3 sequences and most-parsimonious VDJ recombination scenarios were assigned using the TCRdist pipeline. A later analysis defined each TCR beta chain by its CDR3 amino acid sequence plus V-gene family, and excluded reads lacking a unique V-gene family. To address suspected cross-contamination and a sequencing artifact, a later analysis removed 550 to 750 highly shared, low-generation-probability nucleotide sequences. A later analysis calculated a clonal expansion index for each public chain from normalized within-repertoire ranks of inferred template counts. In a later analysis, generation probabilities were computed with a VDJ recombination model fitted to out-of-frame rearrangements, and the resulting probabilities were checked against IGoR. In a later analysis, TCR-TCR, TCR-HLA and TCR-CMV co-occurrence was scored with hypergeometric tests, and a repertoire-size bias correction was applied to TCR pairs. A later analysis estimated false discovery rates by permuting HLA or CMV assignments 20 times. A later analysis grouped co-occurring TCRs with DBSCAN, adding TCRdist sequence similarity when clustering within HLA-allele-positive subsets. For co-occurrence clustering, repertoires with fewer than 30,000 or more than 120,000 public chains were excluded, along with 5 or 6 repertoires with anomalous nucleotide sharing. Entries here come from immuneACCESS through TCRdb and include only in-frame sequences with V and J called. Some clones fail to appear in such tables; in the studies checked, an unresolved V gene covers under half of the shortfall, and the cause of the remainder is unknown. The DNA was the basis for D and trimming; V, J and clone size are from that table. Here the sample has 100,000 or so clones; roughly 70% occur a single time. The ten largest clones capture 2% to 2.5% of the sample.

A remark on this clone: It lacks a known antigen. One base away there is no much larger clone; base qualities are not given.

The CDR3 numbers 15 residues from cysteine through phenylalanine. Only the CDR3 DNA is retained, 45 bases long and in frame from the first base. Looking up the germline V gene yields CDR1 MNHEY and CDR2 SVGAGI. V ends up 8 bases short and J 4 bases short, with an unmatched junction base count of 12. The cohort comprised several hundred healthy bone marrow donors. All cohort members were sampled while nominally healthy, although unrecorded immune exposures were likely present. The donor tested CMV seronegative, placing the donor among the 350 to 400 seronegative members of the cohort. A peripheral blood sample was collected from each donor, and TCR beta sequencing was performed on peripheral blood mononuclear cells. The Qiagen DNeasy Blood Extraction Kit was used to extract genomic DNA from the blood cell samples.

The sequence joins TRBV6-5 to TRBJ1-2, with 8 bases aligning to TRBD1. The source is a man aged 45-65 years in good health and CMV-seronegative. The sequenced sample was PBMCs. The nucleotide sequence reads as follows: TGTGCCAGCGTCTCGGGTTCAGGGGGCAGCTATGGCTACACCTTC. It encodes CASVSGSGGSYGYTF.